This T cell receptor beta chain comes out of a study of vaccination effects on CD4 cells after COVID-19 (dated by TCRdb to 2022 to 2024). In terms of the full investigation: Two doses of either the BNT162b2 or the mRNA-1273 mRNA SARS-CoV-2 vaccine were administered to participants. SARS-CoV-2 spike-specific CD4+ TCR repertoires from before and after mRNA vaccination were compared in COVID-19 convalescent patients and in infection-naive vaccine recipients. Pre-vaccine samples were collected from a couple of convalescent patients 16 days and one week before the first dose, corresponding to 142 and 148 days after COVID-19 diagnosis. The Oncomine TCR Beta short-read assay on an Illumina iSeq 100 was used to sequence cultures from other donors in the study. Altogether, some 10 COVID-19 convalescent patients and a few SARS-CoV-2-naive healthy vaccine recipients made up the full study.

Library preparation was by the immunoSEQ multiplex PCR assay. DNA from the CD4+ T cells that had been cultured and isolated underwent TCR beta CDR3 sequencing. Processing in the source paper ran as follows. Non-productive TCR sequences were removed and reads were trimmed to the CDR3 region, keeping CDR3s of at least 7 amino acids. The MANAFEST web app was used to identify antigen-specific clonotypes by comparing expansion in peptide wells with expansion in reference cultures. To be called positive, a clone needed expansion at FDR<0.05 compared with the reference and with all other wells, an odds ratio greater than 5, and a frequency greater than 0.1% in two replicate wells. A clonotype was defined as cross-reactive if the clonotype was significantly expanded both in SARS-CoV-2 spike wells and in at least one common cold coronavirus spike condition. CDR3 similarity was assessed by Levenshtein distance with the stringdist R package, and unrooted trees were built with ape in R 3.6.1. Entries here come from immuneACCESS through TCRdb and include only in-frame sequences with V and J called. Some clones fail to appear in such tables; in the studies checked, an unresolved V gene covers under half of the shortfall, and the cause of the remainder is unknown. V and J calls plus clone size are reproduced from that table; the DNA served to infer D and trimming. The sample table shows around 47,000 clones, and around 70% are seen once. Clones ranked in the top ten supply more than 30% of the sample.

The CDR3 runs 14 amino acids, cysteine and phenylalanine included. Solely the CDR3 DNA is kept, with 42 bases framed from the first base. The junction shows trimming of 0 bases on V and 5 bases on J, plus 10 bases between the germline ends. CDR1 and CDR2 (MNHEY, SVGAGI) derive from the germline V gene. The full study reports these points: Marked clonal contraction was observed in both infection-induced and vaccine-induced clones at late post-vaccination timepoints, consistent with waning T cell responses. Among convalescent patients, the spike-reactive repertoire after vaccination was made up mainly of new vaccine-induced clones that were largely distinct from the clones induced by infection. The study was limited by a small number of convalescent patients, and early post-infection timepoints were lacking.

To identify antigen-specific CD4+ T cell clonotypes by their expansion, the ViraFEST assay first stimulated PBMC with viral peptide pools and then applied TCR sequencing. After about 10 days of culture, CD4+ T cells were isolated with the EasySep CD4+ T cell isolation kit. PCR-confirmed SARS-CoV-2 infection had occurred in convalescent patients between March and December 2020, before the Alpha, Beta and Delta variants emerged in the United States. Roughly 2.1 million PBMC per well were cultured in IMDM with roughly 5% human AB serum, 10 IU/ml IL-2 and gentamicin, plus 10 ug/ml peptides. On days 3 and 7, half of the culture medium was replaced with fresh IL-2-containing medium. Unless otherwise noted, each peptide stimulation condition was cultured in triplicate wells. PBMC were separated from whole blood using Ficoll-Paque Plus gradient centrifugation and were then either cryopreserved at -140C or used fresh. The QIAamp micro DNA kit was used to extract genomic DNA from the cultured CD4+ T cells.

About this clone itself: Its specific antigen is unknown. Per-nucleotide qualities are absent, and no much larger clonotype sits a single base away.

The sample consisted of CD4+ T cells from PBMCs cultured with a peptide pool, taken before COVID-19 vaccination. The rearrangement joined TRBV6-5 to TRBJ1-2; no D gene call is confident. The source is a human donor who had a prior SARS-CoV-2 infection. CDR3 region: CASSYSPPLYGYTF. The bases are TGTGCCAGCAGTTACTCGCCGCCTCTTTATGGCTACACCTTC.